This T cell receptor beta chain came from a study of OX40 agonist ivuxolimab in advanced cancers. At baseline, cycle 4 day 1, and cycle 7 day 1, blood was sampled. Study results and caveats: In the 0.1 to 3.0 mg/kg range, CD4+ and CD8+ blood T cells had expanded clonally by week 6.

Generated by immunoSEQ multiplex PCR, the TCRdb table keeps only in-frame clones and is missing some. Of about 80,000 clones in the sample, approximately 95% were seen once. This clone was found once. The antigen is undetermined. Germline values: CDR1 SGHVS, CDR2 FQNEAQ. V lost 5 bases and J lost 3, with 6 bases in between. The CDR3 runs to 12 residues. Sequenced material: CD4+ or CD8+ T cells sorted from blood, taken in a trial of the OX40 agonist ivuxolimab. V and J are TRBV7-8 and TRBJ2-3; D is ambiguous. This TCR was recovered from an adult with an advanced solid tumor such as melanoma, head and neck, liver or kidney cancer. CDR3 loop: CASSLYTDTQYF. The CDR3 nucleotides read TGTGCCAGCAGCCTCTATACAGATACGCAGTATTTT. Supplemented by reference TRBV7-8 and TRBJ2-3, the full variable domain reads GAGVSQSPRYKVAKRGQDVALRCDPISGHVSLFWYQQALGQGPEFLTYFQNEAQLDKSGLPSDRFFAERPEGSVSTLKIQRTQQEDSAVYLCASSLYTDTQYFGPGTRLTVL.